This paragraph reports one T cell receptor beta chain. CDR1 is SEHNR and CDR2 is FQNEAQ in the germline V gene (reference sequence). V lost 5 bases and J lost 3, with 14 bases in between. The CDR3 has 15 residues. An input of 0.5 to 1 ug of RNA was subjected to reverse transcription using random hexamers. An immunoSEQ multiplex PCR generated amplified TCR beta CDR3 products spanning 54 Vbeta and 13 Jbeta. TCRdb reanalysed the immunoSEQ multiplex PCR reads using MiXCR and keeps one entry per CDR3 protein. The sample shows 150,000 to 200,000 distinct CDR3 sequences, more than 90% of them seen only once. This record belongs to a study of CD8 T cells in Susac syndrome. In blood CD8+ and CD4+ T cells, TCR beta underwent sequencing.

The chain is built from TRBV7-9 and TRBJ2-4; weak D call: TRBD1 (5 bases). The receptor comes from a human donor with multiple sclerosis. Specimen: CD4+ T cells from PBMCs. Here the CDR3 DNA reads TGTGCCAGCAGCCGTCAGGGATGGGACAAAAACATTCAGTACTTC. Protein sequence: CASSRQGWDKNIQYF.